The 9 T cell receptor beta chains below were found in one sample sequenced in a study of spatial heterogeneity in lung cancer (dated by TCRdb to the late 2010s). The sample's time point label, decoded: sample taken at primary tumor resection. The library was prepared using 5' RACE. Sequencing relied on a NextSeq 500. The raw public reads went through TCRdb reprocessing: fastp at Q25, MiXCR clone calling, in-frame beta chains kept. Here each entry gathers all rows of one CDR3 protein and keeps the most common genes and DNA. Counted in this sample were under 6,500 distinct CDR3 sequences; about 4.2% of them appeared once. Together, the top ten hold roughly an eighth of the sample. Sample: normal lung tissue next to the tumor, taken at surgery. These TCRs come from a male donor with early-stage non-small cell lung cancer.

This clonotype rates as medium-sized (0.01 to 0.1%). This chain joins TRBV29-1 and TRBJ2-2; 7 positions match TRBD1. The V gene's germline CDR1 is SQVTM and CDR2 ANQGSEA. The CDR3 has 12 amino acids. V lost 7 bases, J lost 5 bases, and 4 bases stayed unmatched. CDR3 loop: CSAGQRTGELFF. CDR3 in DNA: TGCAGCGCGGGACAGCGGACCGGGGAGCTGTTTTTT.

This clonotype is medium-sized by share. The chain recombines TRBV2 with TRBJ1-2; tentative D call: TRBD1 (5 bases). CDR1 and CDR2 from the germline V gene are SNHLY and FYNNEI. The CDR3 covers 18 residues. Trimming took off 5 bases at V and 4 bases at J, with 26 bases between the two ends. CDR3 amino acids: CASSSTDSSPYSFYGYTF. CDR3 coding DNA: TGTGCCAGCAGTTCGACTGACAGTTCTCCGTATTCATTCTATGGCTACACCTTC. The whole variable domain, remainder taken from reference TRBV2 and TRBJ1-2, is EPEVTQTPSHQVTQMGQEVILRCVPISNHLYFYWYRQILGQKVEFLVSFYNNEISEKSEIFDDQFSVERPDGSNFTLKIRSTKLEDSAMYFCASSSTDSSPYSFYGYTFGSGTRLTVV.

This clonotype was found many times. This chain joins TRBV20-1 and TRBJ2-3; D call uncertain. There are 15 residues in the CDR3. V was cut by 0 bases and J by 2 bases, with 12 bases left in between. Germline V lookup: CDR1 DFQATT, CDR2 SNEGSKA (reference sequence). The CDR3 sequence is CSARDGSQVTDTQYF. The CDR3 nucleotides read TGCAGTGCTAGAGACGGAAGCCAAGTCACAGATACGCAGTATTTT.

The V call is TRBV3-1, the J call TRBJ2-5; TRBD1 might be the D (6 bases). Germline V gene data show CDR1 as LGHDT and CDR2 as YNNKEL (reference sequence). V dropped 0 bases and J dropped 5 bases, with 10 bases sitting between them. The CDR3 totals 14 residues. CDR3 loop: CASSQDLRGETQYF. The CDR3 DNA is TGTGCCAGCAGCCAAGATTTGAGGGGGGAGACCCAGTACTTC.

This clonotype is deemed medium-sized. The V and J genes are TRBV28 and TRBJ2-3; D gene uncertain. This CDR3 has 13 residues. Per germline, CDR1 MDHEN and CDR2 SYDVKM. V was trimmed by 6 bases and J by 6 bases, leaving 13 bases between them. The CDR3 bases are TGTGCCAGCAGCCTGGACGGCCGCGATACGCAGTATTTT. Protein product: CASSLDGRDTQYF.

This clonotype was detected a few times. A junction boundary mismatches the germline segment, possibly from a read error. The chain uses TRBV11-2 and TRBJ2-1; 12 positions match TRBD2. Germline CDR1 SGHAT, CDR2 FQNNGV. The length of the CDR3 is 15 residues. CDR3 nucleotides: TGTGCCAGCAGGTTAGGACTAGCGGGATACAATGAGCAGTTCTTC. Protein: CASRLGLAGYNEQFF.

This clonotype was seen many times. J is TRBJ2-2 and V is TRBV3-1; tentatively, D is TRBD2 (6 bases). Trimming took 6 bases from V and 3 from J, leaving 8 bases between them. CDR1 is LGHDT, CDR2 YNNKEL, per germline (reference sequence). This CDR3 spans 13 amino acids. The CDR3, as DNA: TGTGCCAGCAGTCCTAGCGACACCGGGGAGCTGTTTTTT. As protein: CASSPSDTGELFF.

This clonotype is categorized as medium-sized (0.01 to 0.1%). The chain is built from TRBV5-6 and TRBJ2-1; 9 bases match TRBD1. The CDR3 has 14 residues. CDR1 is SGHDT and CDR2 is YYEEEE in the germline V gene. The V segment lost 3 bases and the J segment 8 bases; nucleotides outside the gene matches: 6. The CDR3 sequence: CASSSTTGGHEQFF. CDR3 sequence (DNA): TGTGCCAGCAGCTCAACTACAGGGGGCCATGAGCAGTTCTTC.

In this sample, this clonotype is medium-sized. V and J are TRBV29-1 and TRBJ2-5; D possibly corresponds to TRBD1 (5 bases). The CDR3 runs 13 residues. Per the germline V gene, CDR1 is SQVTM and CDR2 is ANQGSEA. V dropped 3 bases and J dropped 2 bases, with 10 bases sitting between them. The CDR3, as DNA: TGCAGCGTTGACACAACAGGACAAGAGACCCAGTACTTC. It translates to CSVDTTGQETQYF. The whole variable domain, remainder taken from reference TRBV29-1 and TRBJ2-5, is SAVISQKPSRDICQRGTSLTIQCQVDSQVTMMFWYRQQPGQSLTLIATANQGSEATYESGFVIDKFPISRPNLTFSTLTVSNMSPEDSSIYLCSVDTTGQETQYFGPGTRLLVL.